This entry is about one T cell receptor beta chain. Which antigen it targets is not known. No base qualities exist here, and no much larger clone lies one base off it. The library came from the immunoSEQ multiplex PCR assay. The table comes from immuneACCESS by way of TCRdb, which keeps in-frame sequences with V and J called. Part of the clones is missing from these tables; in studies checked, under half for an unresolved V gene and the rest for unknown reasons. The table for this sample lists 190,000 or so clones; 85% to 95% of them were counted only once. The leading ten clones occupy around 1.6% of the sample. The data are from a study of control samples from healthy donors and cancer patients (dated by TCRdb to 2018 to 2020). According to the germline V gene (reference sequence), CDR1 reads SGHNT and CDR2 reads YYREEE. Relative to germline, V is 5 bases shorter and J is 7 bases shorter, with 15 bases between their ends. The CDR3 goes from the cysteine to the phenylalanine over 14 residues. Only the CDR3 DNA stays, 42 bases, in frame from base 1.

The sequence is built from TRBV5-4 and TRBJ1-4, with TRBD1 as a weak D call on 6 bases. The source is a man between 18 and 35 years old in good health. Sequences were obtained from blood. The nucleotide sequence reads as follows: TGTGCCAGCAGTCAGACAGGCGGGGGTGAAAAACTGTTTTTT. The resulting protein is CASSQTGGGEKLFF.